This TCR beta chain was profiled in a study of regulatory T cells in long-lasting Graves disease. Study outcomes and limitations: Persistent disease was associated with favored TRBV28 usage and with favored use of TRBJ1-2 and TRBJ2-5.

V lost 5 bases to trimming and J lost 8 bases, with 18 bases between them. CDR3 length: 14 amino acids. Germline CDR1 is MNHEY and CDR2 is SVGEGT. This clonotype has more than one count but fewer than ten. Its antigen is unknown. As for time point: newly diagnosed GD, antithyroid drugs for less than 3 months. Making the TCR library involved RNA that had been extracted from PBMCs. Arm-PCR of CDR3 regions with iRepertoire HTBI primers generated TCR beta libraries. TCRdb passed the multiplex PCR reads through MiXCR, listing each CDR3 protein once. Of 600,000 to 650,000 distinct CDR3 sequences detected, around 15% appear once; the ten largest clones hold 15% to 20%. The sample was also linked to a second study, of T cells in Graves' hyperthyroidism and ophthalmopathy. Per that paper: Stable Graves' hyperthyroidism meant no ophthalmopathy progression within 18 months.

The chain uses TRBV6-2 or TRBV6-3 and TRBJ1-2, with D perhaps TRBD1 (5 bases). The source of this sequence is a woman aged 30 to 39 with Graves disease. The sample in question was peripheral blood mononuclear cells (PBMCs), obtained at new diagnosis, from a patient treated with antithyroid drugs. The CDR3 sequence is CASSDLGGLSGYTF. The CDR3 DNA reads TGTGCCAGCAGTGACCTGGGGGGTCTTAGCGGCTACACCTTC.